The 29 T cell receptor beta chains in this list originate from one sample, sequenced in a study of blood T cell repertoires in COVID-19. The table came from immunoSEQ multiplex PCR; TCRdb's copy has only in-frame clones and leaves some out. This sample carries tens of thousands of clones, about 91% of them seen once, and the ten largest clones take approximately 14%. The specimen sequenced was peripheral blood. The source is a human donor with active COVID-19. The donor label of this sample is uncertain.

This chain joins TRBV6-2 or TRBV6-3 and TRBJ1-5, with a weak D call TRBD1 (6 bases). Germline assignment: CDR1 MNHEY and CDR2 SVGEGT. V lost 0 bases and J lost 1, with 10 bases in between. This CDR3 region has 16 residues. In DNA, the CDR3 is TGTGCCAGCAGTTACTCGGAAGACAGGAGCAATCAGCCCCAGCATTTT. Its translation is CASSYSEDRSNQPQHF.

This clone was seen more than once but under ten times. The genes are TRBV11-3 and TRBJ2-2; TRBD2 is a possible D gene (5 bases). The CDR3 is 14 amino acids. Trimming left V 8 bases short and J 4 bases short, with 14 bases between. Germline values: CDR1 SGHNT, CDR2 YENEEA. DNA of the CDR3: TGTGCCAGCGACATGAGGGTTTCCACCGGGGAGCTGTTTTTT. Protein sequence: CASDMRVSTGELFF.

This rearrangement joins TRBV7-2 to TRBJ2-5, with TRBD2 identical over 7 bases. This CDR3 contains 14 residues. Germline-derived CDR1 and CDR2 are SGHTA and FQGNSA. Germline trimming cut 7 bases from V and 4 bases from J; bases unmatched to any gene: 9. The CDR3: CASNKEWGGETQYF. The CDR3 nucleotides are TGTGCCAGCAACAAAGAATGGGGGGGAGAGACCCAGTACTTC. Drawing the rest from reference TRBV7-2 and TRBJ2-5, the complete variable domain is GAGVSQSPSNKVTEKGKDVELRCDPISGHTALYWYRQSLGQGLEFLIYFQGNSAPDKSGLPSDRFSAERTGGSVSTLTIQRTQQEDSAVYLCASNKEWGGETQYFGPGTRLLVL.

The chain combines TRBV28 with TRBJ2-7; 7 bases are shared with TRBD1. This CDR3 contains 15 residues. Germline values: CDR1 MDHEN, CDR2 SYDVKM. V shed 6 bases and J 0 bases; nucleotides not matched to a gene: 8. This CDR3 is CASRADRASSYEQYF. The CDR3 bases are TGTGCCAGCAGGGCAGACAGGGCCTCCTCCTACGAGCAGTACTTC.

CDR3 sequence: CASIRGQLSTEAFF. The CDR3 region has the DNA TGTGCCAGCATCAGAGGACAGCTCAGCACTGAAGCTTTCTTT. The gene calls are TRBV28 and TRBJ1-1; D is perhaps TRBD1 (6 bases). CDR3 length: 14 residues. Trimming stripped 7 bases from V and 4 bases from J, with 16 bases between. Germline V gene sequence: CDR1 MDHEN, CDR2 SYDVKM.

This clone was picked up a small number of times. This rearrangement joins TRBV4-2 to TRBJ1-3; tentative D call: TRBD1 (6 bases). Germline loops: CDR1 LGHNA, CDR2 YNFKEQ. The CDR3 is made up of 17 amino acids. V was pared by 3 bases and J by 0 bases, with 15 bases between. The CDR3 nucleotides are TGTGCCAGCAGCCAGGACGTGGGACACCCCTCTGGAAACACCATATATTTT. Protein sequence: CASSQDVGHPSGNTIYF.

This chain links TRBV6-2 or TRBV6-3 with TRBJ1-2, with a possible D match to TRBD1 (6 bases). Trimming shortened V by 2 bases and J by 8 bases, and 9 bases separated the two germline ends. The germline gives CDR1 MNHEY, CDR2 SVGEGT. CDR3 length: 12 amino acids. The CDR3 DNA is TGTGCCAGCAGTTACACAGGGACGGGCTACACCTTC. Translating it yields CASSYTGTGYTF.

The J gene is TRBJ2-5, the V gene TRBV5-1, with D maybe TRBD2 (5 bases). CDR1 and CDR2 from the germline V gene are SGHRS and YFSETQ. The CDR3 totals 13 residues. Between the trimmed V and J ends, which lost 2 bases and 2 bases, there was a span of 7 bases. The CDR3 region has the DNA TGCGCCAGCAGCTTAAGGACTCAAGAGACCCAGTACTTC. Protein: CASSLRTQETQYF.

The V and J genes are TRBV3-1 (or the pseudogene TRBV3-2) and TRBJ2-1; TRBD2 aligns across 13 bases. Looked up from germline, CDR1 is LGHDT and CDR2 is YNNKEL (reference sequence). The CDR3 runs 16 residues. The V gene end was trimmed by 1 base and the J gene end by 9 bases; junction bases not matched to a gene: 6. The CDR3, as DNA: TGTGCCAGCAGCCAAGCCGGACTAGCGGGAGTCGGTGAGCAGTTCTTC. It encodes CASSQAGLAGVGEQFF.

The genes are TRBV29-1 and TRBJ2-3; D possibly corresponds to TRBD2 (7 bases). CDR3 size: 12 residues. Per the germline V gene, CDR1 is SQVTM and CDR2 is ANQGSEA. V was cut by 7 bases and J by 4 bases, with 12 bases left in between. The CDR3 protein is CSGEGDADTQYF. In DNA, the CDR3 is TGCAGCGGGGAGGGGGACGCAGATACGCAGTATTTT.

The J gene is TRBJ2-1, the V gene TRBV28, with D possibly being TRBD1 (6 bases). The CDR3 is 14 residues long. The V gene lost 4 bases and the J gene lost 9 bases, with 16 bases spanning the gap. Germline V gives CDR1 MDHEN, CDR2 SYDVKM. This chain's CDR3 is CASSSSEQGFEQFF. CDR3 sequence (DNA): TGTGCCAGCAGTTCATCCGAGCAGGGGTTTGAGCAGTTCTTC.

The chain couples TRBV2 to TRBJ2-1; tentatively, D is TRBD2 (5 bases). The CDR3 has 16 amino acids. Trimming cost V 7 bases and J 3 bases, with 19 bases left between them. CDR1 SNHLY and CDR2 FYNNEI come from the germline V gene. The CDR3 is CASIGVLGLFYNEQFF. The DNA for the CDR3 is TGTGCCAGCATCGGGGTCTTGGGCTTGTTCTACAATGAGCAGTTCTTC.

V and J are TRBV10-3 and TRBJ2-5; 13 nucleotides match TRBD2. This CDR3 has 15 amino acids. Trimming took 4 bases from V and 2 from J; bases not matched to a gene: 1. Germline CDR1 reads ENHRY; CDR2 reads SYGVKD. CDR3 loop: CAISGLAGGQETQYF. CDR3 DNA sequence: TGTGCCATCAGTGGACTAGCGGGAGGTCAAGAGACCCAGTACTTC.

The chain combines TRBV9 with TRBJ1-3; perhaps TRBD1 as D (6 bases). Germline CDR1 SGDLS, CDR2 YYNGEE. The V end was cut by 2 bases, the J end by 3 bases, with 9 bases between. There are 14 residues in the CDR3. CDR3 sequence reads: CASSVTGFGNTIYF. In DNA form, the CDR3 reads TGTGCCAGCAGCGTTACAGGGTTTGGAAACACCATATATTTT. Full variable domain (missing parts from reference TRBV9 and TRBJ1-3): DSGVTQTPKHLITATGQRVTLRCSPRSGDLSVYWYQQSLDQGLQFLIQYYNGEERAKGNILERFSAQQFPDLHSELNLSSLELGDSALYFCASSVTGFGNTIYFGEGSWLTVV.

This clone appeared a single time. The rearrangement uses TRBV18 and TRBJ2-1, with a tentative D call TRBD2 (9 bases). Germline assignment: CDR1 KGHSH and CDR2 LQKENI. V was pared by 3 bases and J by 5 bases, with 23 bases between. The CDR3 spans 18 residues. CDR3 region: CASSPGTGPRGRDNEQFF. The CDR3 bases are TGTGCCAGCTCACCCGGGACAGGCCCCCGCGGGAGGGACAATGAGCAGTTCTTC.

The CDR3 DNA sequence: TGTGCCAGCAGCCAAGGATTAAGCGGGGGGACGAACACCGGGGAGCTGTTTTTT. Amino acids: CASSQGLSGGTNTGELFF. The chain combines TRBV3-1 (or the pseudogene TRBV3-2) with TRBJ2-2; 9 bases align to TRBD2. This CDR3 contains 18 residues. V was pared by 1 base and J by 0 bases, with 6 bases of the junction left unmatched. Per the germline V gene, CDR1 is LGHDT and CDR2 is YNNKEL (reference sequence).

This clone came up many times. The V call is TRBV19, the J call TRBJ2-7; TRBD2 agrees at 8 bases. Germline-derived CDR1 and CDR2 are LNHDA and SQIVND (reference sequence). V shed 5 bases, J shed 4 bases, and the junction held 10 bases outside the gene matches. The CDR3 is 15 amino acids. CDR3 sequence reads: CASSPPGLEWYEQYF. The CDR3 DNA sequence: TGTGCCAGTAGTCCACCGGGACTAGAGTGGTACGAGCAGTACTTC. The whole variable domain, remainder taken from reference TRBV19 and TRBJ2-7, is DGGITQSPKYLFRKEGQNVTLSCEQNLNHDAMYWYRQDPGQGLRLIYYSQIVNDFQKGDIAEGYSVSREKKESFPLTVTSAQKNPTAFYLCASSPPGLEWYEQYFGPGTRLTVT.

In this sample, this clone turned up once. CDR3 nucleotide sequence: TGTGCCAGCAGCCAAGATGGGGGAGGTGAGCAGTTCTTC. Protein: CASSQDGGGEQFF. The chain joins TRBV3-1 (or the pseudogene TRBV3-2) to TRBJ2-1; D may be TRBD2 (6 bases). Germline values: CDR1 LGHDT, CDR2 YNNKEL (reference sequence). The CDR3 is 13 amino acids. V lost 0 bases to trimming and J lost 9 bases, with 9 bases between them.

This sequence joins TRBV4-3 and TRBJ2-7; tentatively, D is TRBD1 (6 bases). The ends were cut back, 3 bases at V and 3 bases at J, with 9 bases in the middle. This CDR3 is built from 13 residues. Germline V gene sequence: CDR1 LGHNA, CDR2 YSLEER. The CDR3 DNA is TGCGCCAGCAGCCAGGAACAGGGCTACGAGCAGTACTTC. It translates to CASSQEQGYEQYF.

The gene calls are TRBV23-1 and TRBJ2-7; D call uncertain. TRBV23-1 is assigned to the ORF class and has an uncertain function. The CDR3 loop spans 16 amino acids. Trimming shortened V by 1 base and J by 3 bases, and 16 bases separated the two germline ends. The CDR3 nucleotides read TGCGCCAGCAGTCAATGTCAGTCCGGAGTAAACTACGAGCAGTACTTC. Translated, it gives CASSQCQSGVNYEQYF.

This clone was picked up one time. The gene calls are TRBV5-1 and TRBJ1-1; no firm D call. The V end lost 1 base, the J end lost 2 bases, and 9 bases lay between the germline ends. Per the germline V gene, CDR1 is SGHRS and CDR2 is YFSETQ. This CDR3 has 14 residues. CDR3 in amino acids: CASSLSSGNTEAFF. In DNA, the CDR3 is TGCGCCAGCAGCTTGTCCAGTGGTAACACTGAAGCTTTCTTT.

The gene calls are TRBV6-2 or TRBV6-3 and TRBJ2-1; D not certain. The CDR3 is made up of 11 amino acids. The V end lost 4 bases, the J end lost 9 bases, and 7 bases lay between the germline ends. CDR1 MNHEY and CDR2 SVGEGT come from the germline V gene. The CDR3 region has the DNA TGTGCCAGCAGTTTCCAGTTTGAGCAGTTCTTC. This translates into CASSFQFEQFF.

The CDR3 here is CASSKGLARTDTQYF. CDR3 coding DNA: TGTGCCAGCAGCAAGGGACTAGCTCGCACAGATACGCAGTATTTT. J is TRBJ2-3 and V is TRBV11-3; 9 bases are a match to TRBD2. CDR1 is SGHNT, CDR2 YENEEA, per germline. This CDR3 contains 15 residues. V dropped 5 bases and J dropped 1; count of bases not matched to a gene: 4.

The J gene is TRBJ2-1, the V gene TRBV28, with 7 bases identical to TRBD2. The germline V gene has CDR1 MDHEN and CDR2 SYDVKM. The ends lost 5 bases at V and 6 bases at J; junction bases unmatched: 1. The CDR3 is 12 amino acids. CDR3 sequence (DNA): TGTGCCAGCAGTGGGGGGGGCAATGAGCAGTTCTTC. It translates to CASSGGGNEQFF.

J is TRBJ1-3 and V is TRBV28; D might be TRBD1 (5 bases). Trimming pared 5 bases from V and 0 bases from J, leaving 11 bases between. CDR3 length: 15 residues. The germline gives CDR1 MDHEN, CDR2 SYDVKM. The CDR3 region is CASSTDTSSGNTIYF. CDR3 coding DNA: TGTGCCAGCAGTACGGACACCAGCTCTGGAAACACCATATATTTT.

This clone was seen just once. The CDR3 DNA is TGTGCCAGCAGTCGACAGGCCTACAATGAGCAGTTCTTC. It is translated as CASSRQAYNEQFF. This sequence joins TRBV6-6 and TRBJ2-1; D is possibly TRBD1 (6 bases). V gave up 5 bases and J gave up 2 bases, with 7 bases separating them. This CDR3 spans 13 amino acids. Germline CDR1 reads MNHNY; CDR2 reads SVGAGI (reference sequence).

V and J are TRBV14 and TRBJ2-3, with D unclear. Germline loops: CDR1 SGHDN, CDR2 FVKESK. Trimming removed 1 base at V and 5 bases at J, with 10 bases between. This CDR3 contains 14 residues. Here the CDR3 reads CASSQALVLDTQYF. The CDR3 nucleotides read TGTGCCAGCAGCCAAGCGCTAGTCTTAGATACGCAGTATTTT.

The genes are TRBV28 and TRBJ1-5; D is undetermined. The V end lost 4 bases, the J end lost 13 bases, and 20 bases lay between the germline ends. There are 14 residues in the CDR3. Looked up from germline, CDR1 is MDHEN and CDR2 is SYDVKM. CDR3: CASSWSGPSNTQHF. The CDR3 nucleotides are TGTGCCAGCAGTTGGTCTGGTCCGAGCAATACGCAGCATTTT.

This sequence joins TRBV21-1 and TRBJ2-1; TRBD2 is the table's D call, not checked against the DNA. TRBV21-1 is a listed pseudogene. The CDR3 extends over 15 amino acids. The CDR3 nucleotides are TGTGCCAGCAGCGAAACGGGGGTTGTCTACAATGAGCAGTTCTTC. Protein product: CASSETGVVYNEQFF.